The 17 T cell receptor beta chains in this list originate from one sample, sequenced in a study of CD8+ T cells in alopecia areata. Reverse transcribed after extraction, RNA yielded cDNA as the sequencing template. Method: immunoSEQ multiplex PCR; TCRdb's copy keeps in-frame clones and lacks some. The sample includes over 95,000 clones, roughly 41% seen only once; the top ten take 1% to 1.5%. Sequencing used CD4+ T cells sorted from blood. The receptors here all came from a human donor with alopecia areata.

This clone has a handful of counts. J is TRBJ2-1 and V is TRBV7-8; TRBD2 agrees at 7 bases. The V and J ends lost 3 bases and 6 bases, in that order; junction bases with no gene match: 11. The CDR3 extends over 16 amino acids. Germline-derived CDR1 and CDR2 are SGHVS and FQNEAQ. CDR3 DNA sequence: TGTGCCAGCAGCTTGCATGACAGCGGGGTTGGCAATGAGCAGTTCTTC. Translating it yields CASSLHDSGVGNEQFF.

This clone has just one count. The gene calls are TRBV9 and TRBJ1-2; 7 bases fit TRBD1. V shed 3 bases, J shed 6 bases, and the junction held 2 bases outside the gene matches. Per the germline V gene, CDR1 is SGDLS and CDR2 is YYNGEE. The CDR3 extends over 12 amino acids. CDR3: CASSADRDGYTF. CDR3 in DNA: TGTGCCAGCAGCGCCGACAGGGATGGCTACACCTTC. The full variable domain, completed using reference TRBV9 and TRBJ1-2, is DSGVTQTPKHLITATGQRVTLRCSPRSGDLSVYWYQQSLDQGLQFLIQYYNGEERAKGNILERFSAQQFPDLHSELNLSSLELGDSALYFCASSADRDGYTFGSGTRLTVV.

In its sample, this clone was seen a few times. The chain is built from TRBV30 and TRBJ2-1; TRBD2 matches at 7 bases. The CDR3 totals 14 residues. Germline CDR1 GTSNPN, CDR2 SVGIG (reference sequence). CDR3 sequence reads: CAAAAGVISNEQFF. CDR3 coding DNA: TGTGCTGCCGCGGCGGGAGTCATATCGAATGAGCAGTTCTTC. Combining the CDR3 with reference TRBV30 and TRBJ2-1 gives the whole variable domain SQTIHQWPATLVQPVGSPLSLECTVEGTSNPNLYWYRQAAGRGLQLLFYSVGIGQISSEVPQNLSASRPQDRQFILSSKKLLLSDSGFYLCAAAAGVISNEQFFGPGTRLTVL.

The chain carries TRBV7-2 and TRBJ2-1; 12 bases match TRBD2. The germline V gene encodes CDR1 SGHTA and CDR2 FQGNSA. Unmatched junction bases numbered 3, after V lost 5 bases and J lost 4 bases. The CDR3 sequence is 15 residues long. Written as DNA, the CDR3 is TGTGCCAGCAGCCAGACTAGCGGGGGATACAATGAGCAGTTCTTC. Protein: CASSQTSGGYNEQFF.

In its sample, this clone was seen a few times. The genes are TRBV29-1 and TRBJ2-4; D call uncertain. Germline CDR1 reads SQVTM; CDR2 reads ANQGSEA. The CDR3 covers 12 residues. Trimming cost V 2 bases and J 6 bases, with 8 bases left between them. CDR3 region: CSVEQVGNIQYF. CDR3 nucleotide sequence: TGCAGCGTTGAACAGGTCGGAAACATTCAGTACTTC.

V and J are TRBV4-1 and TRBJ1-2, with D possibly TRBD1 on 6 matching bases. The length of the CDR3 is 15 residues. Germline CDR1 is MGHRA and CDR2 is YSYEKL. V was cut by 4 bases and J by 5 bases, with 17 bases left in between. The CDR3 protein is CASSLWVGGQYGYTF. In nucleotides, the CDR3 is TGCGCCAGCAGCCTTTGGGTGGGGGGCCAGTATGGCTACACCTTC.

The genes are TRBV30 and TRBJ2-3; D is unclear. This CDR3 contains 11 residues. Per germline, CDR1 GTSNPN and CDR2 SVGIG (reference sequence). V lost 2 bases and J 6 bases, leaving 6 bases between the germline ends. The CDR3 reads CAWSSIDTQYF. DNA for the CDR3: TGTGCCTGGAGTTCCATTGATACGCAGTATTTT.

This clone was recorded a few times. The sample has other DNA sequences that encode this CDR3 too. V usage is TRBV29-1 and J usage is TRBJ2-5, with D possibly called TRBD1 or TRBD2 (5 bases each). V was trimmed by 2 bases and J by 1 base, leaving 11 bases between them. The CDR3 loop spans 14 amino acids. CDR1 and CDR2 (germline): SQVTM, ANQGSEA. The CDR3 coding sequence is TGCAGCGTTGAAAGGGGAGCCTCCCAAGAGACCCAGTACTTC. Translating gives CSVERGASQETQYF.

This sequence joins TRBV30 and TRBJ2-7, with 8 nucleotides matching TRBD1. Germline V gene data show CDR1 as GTSNPN and CDR2 as SVGIG (reference sequence). The CDR3 is 16 residues long. Trimming took 0 bases from V and 3 from J; bases not matched to a gene: 10. The CDR3 loop reads CAWSVRPGGEGYEQYF. The CDR3 region has the DNA TGTGCCTGGAGTGTACGCCCAGGGGGCGAGGGCTACGAGCAGTACTTC.

The V call is TRBV7-2, the J call TRBJ2-1; 10 nucleotides align to TRBD2. Germline V CDR1 and CDR2: SGHTA, FQGNSA. Unmatched junction bases numbered 8, after V lost 2 bases and J lost 1 base. The CDR3 loop spans 18 amino acids. CDR3 region: CASSLLRLAGLSYNEQFF. The CDR3 nucleotides read TGTGCCAGCAGCTTACTAAGACTAGCGGGCCTATCCTACAATGAGCAGTTCTTC. The complete variable domain, with remaining parts taken from reference TRBV7-2 and TRBJ2-1, reads GAGVSQSPSNKVTEKGKDVELRCDPISGHTALYWYRQSLGQGLEFLIYFQGNSAPDKSGLPSDRFSAERTGGSVSTLTIQRTQQEDSAVYLCASSLLRLAGLSYNEQFFGPGTRLTVL.

The chain employs TRBV7-2 and TRBJ1-5; D unclear. This CDR3 contains 14 residues. Trimming took off 5 bases at V and 0 bases at J, with 8 bases between the two ends. The germline gives CDR1 SGHTA, CDR2 FQGNSA. The CDR3 nucleotides are TGTGCCAGCAGCGGGGAAATTAGCAATCAGCCCCAGCATTTT. This encodes CASSGEISNQPQHF.

The CDR3 region has the DNA TGTGCCAGCAGTGAAGATCGGGGGGCGGGTTACGAGCAGTACTTC. Translation gives CASSEDRGAGYEQYF. V gene TRBV2 combines with J gene TRBJ2-7, with D maybe TRBD2 (7 bases). The germline V and J ends were trimmed by 1 base and 4 bases, with 14 bases remaining between them. CDR3 length: 15 amino acids. Germline CDR1 is SNHLY and CDR2 is FYNNEI.

This clone was counted only a few times. The CDR3 bases are TGTGCCAGCAGCGTATCCGAACAAGAGACCCAGTACTTC. It encodes CASSVSEQETQYF. The chain carries TRBV9 and TRBJ2-5, with D unclear. CDR3 size: 13 residues. CDR1 and CDR2 from the germline V gene are SGDLS and YYNGEE. Trimming took 1 base from V and 2 from J, leaving 6 bases between them.

The V call is TRBV9, the J call TRBJ2-7, with 9 bases matching TRBD2. The trim removed 3 bases at V and 6 bases at J, leaving 7 bases unmatched. The CDR3 runs to 14 residues. Looked up from germline, CDR1 is SGDLS and CDR2 is YYNGEE. The CDR3 loop is CASSAGTSSFEQYF. CDR3 bases: TGTGCCAGCAGCGCCGGGACTAGCAGTTTCGAGCAGTACTTC.

The chain couples TRBV6-6 to TRBJ2-1; 10 positions agree with TRBD1. V gave up 4 bases and J gave up 7 bases; unmatched junction bases: 7. Germline V gene data show CDR1 as MNHNY and CDR2 as SVGAGI (reference sequence). The length of the CDR3 is 15 residues. CDR3 in DNA: TGTGCCAGCAGTTCTACCGGGACAGGGGTAAATGAGCAGTTCTTC. As protein: CASSSTGTGVNEQFF.

This clone was seen a handful of times. The chain combines TRBV5-4 with TRBJ2-5, with D unclear. The V end lost 4 bases, the J end lost 1 base, and 11 bases lay between the germline ends. CDR3 size: 14 residues. In germline, CDR1 is SGHNT, CDR2 YYREEE (reference sequence). Here the CDR3 reads CASSPRALQETQYF. The CDR3 DNA reads as TGTGCCAGCAGCCCTCGGGCACTCCAAGAGACCCAGTACTTC.

V is TRBV6-5 and J is TRBJ1-1; no reliable D call. Germline CDR1 and CDR2: MNHEY and SVGAGI. The V end was cut by 9 bases, the J end by 1 base, with 6 bases between. The CDR3 runs 11 residues. The CDR3 loop reads CASRANTEAFF. CDR3 nucleotides: TGTGCCAGTAGGGCGAACACTGAAGCTTTCTTT.